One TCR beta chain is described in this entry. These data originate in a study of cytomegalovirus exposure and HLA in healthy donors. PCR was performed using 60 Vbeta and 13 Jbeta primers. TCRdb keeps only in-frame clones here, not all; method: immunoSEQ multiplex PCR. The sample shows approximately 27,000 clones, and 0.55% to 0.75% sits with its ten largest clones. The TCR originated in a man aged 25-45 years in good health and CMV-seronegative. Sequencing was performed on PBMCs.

The DNA of the CDR3 is TGTGCCAGCAGTTACTTAACAGGGGGCAGGGAAGAAAAACTGTTTTTT. Translated: CASSYLTGGREEKLFF. The chain couples TRBV6-5 to TRBJ1-4; 9 bases are shared with TRBD1. The CDR3 is 16 residues long. Germline V gene data show CDR1 as MNHEY and CDR2 as SVGAGI. The V and J ends lost 1 base and 8 bases, in that order; junction bases with no gene match: 8.